This T cell receptor beta chain is from a study of cytomegalovirus exposure and HLA in healthy donors. The germline V gene has CDR1 LNHNV and CDR2 YYDKDF (reference sequence). V was cut by 3 bases and J by 1 base, with 6 bases left in between. This CDR3 is built from 14 residues. With respect to this clone: Antigen unknown.

General study points: Within the data, a cluster of highly shared sequence variants was likely a sequencing artifact. Cytomegalovirus-associated TCR beta chains were listed, numbering 150 to 200. As a later analysis revealed, the rate of TCR association differed by HLA locus, with DRB1 most and HLA-C fewest. TCR beta sequences numbering 16,951 were associated with HLA alleles at 0.05 false discovery rate in a later analysis.

Both 60 Vbeta primers and 13 Jbeta primers went into the PCR. Data came from immunoSEQ multiplex PCR; TCRdb stores just in-frame clones and leaves some out. This repertoire includes some 43,000 clones. The V gene is TRBV15, the J gene TRBJ2-2, with D possibly matching TRBD2 (5 bases). This receptor was taken from a woman in her 30s in good health and CMV-seronegative. Sequenced sample: PBMCs. CDR3 residues: CATSRAGNTGELFF. The CDR3 region has the DNA TGTGCCACCAGCAGGGCGGGGAACACCGGGGAGCTGTTTTTT.